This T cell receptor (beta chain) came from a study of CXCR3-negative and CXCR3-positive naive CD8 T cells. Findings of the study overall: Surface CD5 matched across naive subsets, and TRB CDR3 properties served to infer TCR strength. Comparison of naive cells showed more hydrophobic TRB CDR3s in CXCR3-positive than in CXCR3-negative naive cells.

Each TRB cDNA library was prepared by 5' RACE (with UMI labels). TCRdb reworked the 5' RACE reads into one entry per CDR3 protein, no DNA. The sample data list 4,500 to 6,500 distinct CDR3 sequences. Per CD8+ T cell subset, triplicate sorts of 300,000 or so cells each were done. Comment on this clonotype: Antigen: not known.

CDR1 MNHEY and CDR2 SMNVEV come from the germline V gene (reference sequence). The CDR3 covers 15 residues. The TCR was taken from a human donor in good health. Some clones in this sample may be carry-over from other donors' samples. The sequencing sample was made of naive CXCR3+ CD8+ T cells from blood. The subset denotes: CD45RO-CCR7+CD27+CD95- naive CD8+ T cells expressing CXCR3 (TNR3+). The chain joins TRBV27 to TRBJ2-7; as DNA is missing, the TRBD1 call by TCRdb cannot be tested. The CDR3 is CASRLGTGGTYEQYF.